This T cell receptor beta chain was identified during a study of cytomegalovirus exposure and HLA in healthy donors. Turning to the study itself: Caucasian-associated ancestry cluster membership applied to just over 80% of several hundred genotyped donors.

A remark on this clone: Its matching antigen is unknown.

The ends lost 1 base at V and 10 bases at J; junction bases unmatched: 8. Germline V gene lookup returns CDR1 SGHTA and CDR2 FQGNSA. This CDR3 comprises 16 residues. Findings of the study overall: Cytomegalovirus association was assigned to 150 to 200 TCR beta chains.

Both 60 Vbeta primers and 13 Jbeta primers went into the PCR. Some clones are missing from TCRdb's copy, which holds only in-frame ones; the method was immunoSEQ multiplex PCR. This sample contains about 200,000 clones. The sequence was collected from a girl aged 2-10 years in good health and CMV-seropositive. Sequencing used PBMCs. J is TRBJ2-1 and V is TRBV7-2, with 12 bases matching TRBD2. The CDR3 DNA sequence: TGTGCCAGCAGCTTAGTTCCGGGACTAGCGGGTAGGGAGCAGTTCTTC. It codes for CASSLVPGLAGREQFF.